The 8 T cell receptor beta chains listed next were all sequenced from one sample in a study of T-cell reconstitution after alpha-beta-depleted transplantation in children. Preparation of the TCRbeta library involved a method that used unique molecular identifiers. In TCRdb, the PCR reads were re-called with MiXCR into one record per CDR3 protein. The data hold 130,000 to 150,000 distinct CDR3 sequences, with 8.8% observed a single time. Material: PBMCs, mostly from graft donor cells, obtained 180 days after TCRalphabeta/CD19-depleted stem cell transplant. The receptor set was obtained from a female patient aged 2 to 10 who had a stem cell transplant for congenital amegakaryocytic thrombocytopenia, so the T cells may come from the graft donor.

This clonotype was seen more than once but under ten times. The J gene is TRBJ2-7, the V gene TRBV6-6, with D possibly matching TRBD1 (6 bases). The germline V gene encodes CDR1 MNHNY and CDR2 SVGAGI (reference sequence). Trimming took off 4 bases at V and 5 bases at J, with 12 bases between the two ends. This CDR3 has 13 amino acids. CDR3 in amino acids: CASSSWGLDEQYF. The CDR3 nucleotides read TGTGCCAGCAGTTCTTGGGGGCTCGACGAGCAGTACTTC.

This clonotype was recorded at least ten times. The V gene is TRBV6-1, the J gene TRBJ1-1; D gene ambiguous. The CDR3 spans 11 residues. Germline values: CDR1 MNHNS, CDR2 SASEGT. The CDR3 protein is CALDLNTEAFF. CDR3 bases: TGTGCTCTGGATTTGAACACTGAAGCTTTCTTT.

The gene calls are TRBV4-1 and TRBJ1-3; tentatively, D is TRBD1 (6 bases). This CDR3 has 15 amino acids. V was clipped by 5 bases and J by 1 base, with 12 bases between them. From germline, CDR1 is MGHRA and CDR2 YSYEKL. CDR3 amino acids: CASSKGEGSGNTIYF. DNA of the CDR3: TGCGCCAGCAGCAAGGGGGAAGGGTCTGGAAACACCATATATTTT.

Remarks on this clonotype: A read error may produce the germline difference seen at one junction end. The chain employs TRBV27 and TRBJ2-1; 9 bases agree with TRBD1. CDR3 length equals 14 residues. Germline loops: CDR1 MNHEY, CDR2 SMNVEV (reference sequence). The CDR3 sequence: CASSLGQGYTEQFF. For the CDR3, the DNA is TGTGCCAGCAGTTTAGGACAGGGGTACACTGAGCAGTTCTTC.

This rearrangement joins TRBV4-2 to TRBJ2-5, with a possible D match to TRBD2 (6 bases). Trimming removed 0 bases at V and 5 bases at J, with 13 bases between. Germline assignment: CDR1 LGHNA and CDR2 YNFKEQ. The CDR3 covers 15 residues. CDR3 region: CASSQDGSGGETQYF. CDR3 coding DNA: TGTGCCAGCAGCCAAGACGGTAGCGGCGGCGAGACCCAGTACTTC.

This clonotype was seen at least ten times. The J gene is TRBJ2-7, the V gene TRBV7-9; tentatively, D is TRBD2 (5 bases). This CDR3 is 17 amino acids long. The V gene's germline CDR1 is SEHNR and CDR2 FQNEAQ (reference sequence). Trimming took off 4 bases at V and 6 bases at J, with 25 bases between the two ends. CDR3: CASSSDPGVAWMFEQYF. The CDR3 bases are TGTGCCAGCAGCTCCGACCCCGGGGTAGCCTGGATGTTCGAGCAGTACTTC.

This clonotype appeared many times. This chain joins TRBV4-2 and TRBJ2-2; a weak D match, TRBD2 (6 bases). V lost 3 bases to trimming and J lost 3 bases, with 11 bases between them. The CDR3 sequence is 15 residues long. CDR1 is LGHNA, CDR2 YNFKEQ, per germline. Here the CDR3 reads CASSQGRDYTGELFF. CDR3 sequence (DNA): TGTGCCAGCAGCCAGGGGCGGGACTACACCGGGGAGCTGTTTTTT.

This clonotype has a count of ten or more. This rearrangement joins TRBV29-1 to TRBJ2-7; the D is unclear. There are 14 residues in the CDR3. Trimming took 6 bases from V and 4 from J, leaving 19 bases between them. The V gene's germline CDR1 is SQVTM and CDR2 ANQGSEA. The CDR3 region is CSVDVGGVAYEQYF. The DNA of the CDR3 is TGCAGCGTAGACGTCGGCGGTGTTGCGTACGAGCAGTACTTC.